Here is one TCR beta chain with its context. Measured with immunoSEQ multiplex PCR; TCRdb has only the in-frame clones, and not every one. The sample carries under 150,000 clones, around 85% recorded once. The germline V gene has CDR1 LGHNA and CDR2 YNFKEQ. The CDR3 loop spans 14 amino acids. The V end lost 3 bases, the J end lost 8 bases, and 11 bases lay between the germline ends. This sample was taken from a study of blood T cell repertoires in COVID-19. Study-level information: Samples taken during acute and convalescent COVID-19 were collected in the United States, Italy and Spain. PBMCs, B-cell-depleted T cells, or T cells provided the cDNA or gDNA that made up the material.

The receptor's source is a human donor in a cohort sampled during active COVID-19. J is TRBJ1-6 and V is TRBV4-2, with no clear D. The specimen sequenced was peripheral blood. CDR3 loop: CASSQAVQDSPLHF. CDR3 DNA sequence: TGTGCCAGCAGCCAGGCCGTCCAGGATTCACCCCTCCACTTT.